Below are 14 T cell receptor beta chains sequenced from a single sample in a study of blood T cell repertoires in COVID-19. Using immunoSEQ multiplex PCR, the repertoire was profiled, and TCRdb retains in-frame clones only, with some absent. The sample yields over 300,000 clones, about 90% seen once. The sample consisted of peripheral blood. These receptors all stem from a man aged 18 to 29 who had recovered from COVID-19.

This chain joins TRBV21-1 and TRBJ2-2; the table assigns TRBD2, which was not confirmed against the DNA. TRBV21-1 counts as a pseudogene. The CDR3 has 19 residues. CDR3 in amino acids: CASSAQPGLADPNTGELFF. The CDR3 DNA follows: TGTGCCAGCAGCGCTCAGCCGGGACTAGCGGACCCGAACACCGGGGAGCTGTTTTTT.

This clone was seen only once. The chain carries TRBV27 and TRBJ1-6; D is ambiguous. CDR1 and CDR2 (germline): MNHEY, SMNVEV (reference sequence). The CDR3 is 12 amino acids. V was shortened by 6 bases and J by 10 bases, with 10 bases between the two germline ends. CDR3 DNA: TGTGCCAGCAGCGGGGATGGATCACCCCTCCACTTT. Translated: CASSGDGSPLHF.

This clone was observed a few times. The chain employs TRBV3-1 (or the pseudogene TRBV3-2) and TRBJ2-5; 9 positions match TRBD2. The CDR3 totals 17 residues. The germline CDR1 and CDR2 sequences are LGHDT and YNNKEL (reference sequence). The V gene end was trimmed by 1 base and the J gene end by 5 bases; junction bases not matched to a gene: 11. Here the CDR3 reads CASSQVSLGGRGETQYF. CDR3 sequence (DNA): TGTGCCAGCAGCCAAGTATCTCTTGGCGGGAGGGGGGAGACCCAGTACTTC.

This chain joins TRBV27 and TRBJ2-1, with TRBD2 as a possible D gene (5 bases). Germline CDR1 reads MNHEY; CDR2 reads SMNVEV (reference sequence). The CDR3 has 15 residues. V was pared by 5 bases and J by 0 bases, with 11 bases between. Here the CDR3 reads CASSPAVSSYNEQFF. The CDR3 DNA sequence: TGTGCCAGCAGTCCAGCGGTGAGCTCCTACAATGAGCAGTTCTTC.

The sample holds a few counts of this clone. The identical CDR3 is also encoded by other nucleotide sequences in the sample. The chain couples TRBV29-1 to TRBJ2-3; TRBD2 matches 10 bases. CDR1 and CDR2 (germline): SQVTM, ANQGSEA. CDR3 length equals 14 residues. V gave up 4 bases and J gave up 4 bases; unmatched junction bases: 5. CDR3 in DNA: TGCAGCGTTGTGGTAGCGGGGGGCCCAGATACGCAGTATTTT. Translation: CSVVVAGGPDTQYF.

This chain joins TRBV10-3 and TRBJ2-3; D possibly corresponds to TRBD2 (6 bases). Germline assignment: CDR1 ENHRY and CDR2 SYGVKD. This CDR3 contains 16 residues. V was trimmed by 5 bases and J by 2 bases, leaving 17 bases between them. CDR3 in DNA: TGTGCCATCAGTAGGGCGGTGCGGGGAATCACAGATACGCAGTATTTT. This encodes CAISRAVRGITDTQYF.

The chain joins TRBV19 to TRBJ2-2, with 8 positions matching TRBD2. Germline V gene lookup returns CDR1 LNHDA and CDR2 SQIVND (reference sequence). The CDR3 runs 14 residues. V was clipped by 5 bases and J by 4 bases; unmatched bases: 3. CDR3 DNA sequence: TGTGCCAGTAGTCAGCGGGAGCCCACCGGGGAGCTGTTTTTT. Translated: CASSQREPTGELFF.

V usage is TRBV5-4 and J usage is TRBJ2-5; no firm D call. V lost 0 bases and J 0 bases, leaving 6 bases between the germline ends. The CDR3 is made up of 14 amino acids. Germline CDR1 and CDR2: SGHNT and YYREEE (reference sequence). CDR3 protein: CASSLDIYQETQYF. The DNA of the CDR3 is TGTGCCAGCAGCTTGGATATATACCAAGAGACCCAGTACTTC. Supplemented by reference TRBV5-4 and TRBJ2-5, the full variable domain reads ETGVTQSPTHLIKTRGQQVTLRCSSQSGHNTVSWYQQALGQGPQFIFQYYREEENGRGNFPPRFSGLQFPNYSSELNVNALELDDSALYLCASSLDIYQETQYFGPGTRLLVL.

This clone was observed a few times. The genes are TRBV28 and TRBJ2-1; 8 bases align to TRBD2. The germline V gene has CDR1 MDHEN and CDR2 SYDVKM. This CDR3 comprises 16 residues. Trimming took 5 bases from V and 7 from J; bases not matched to a gene: 13. CDR3 in amino acids: CASSPAGVAGKNEQFF. CDR3 DNA sequence: TGTGCCAGCAGTCCGGCCGGGGTAGCGGGGAAAAATGAGCAGTTCTTC.

The chain links TRBV28 to TRBJ2-5; D might be TRBD1 (5 bases). CDR1 MDHEN and CDR2 SYDVKM come from the germline V gene. Trimming took 5 bases from V and 5 from J, leaving 12 bases between them. There are 13 residues in the CDR3. The CDR3: CASSLRVSETQYF. As DNA, the CDR3 is TGTGCCAGCAGTCTCAGGGTTTCGGAGACCCAGTACTTC.

This chain uses TRBV7-9 with TRBJ1-2; the D gene is possibly TRBD1 (6 bases). The CDR3 sequence is 15 residues long. Trimming shortened V by 4 bases and J by 3 bases, and 15 bases separated the two germline ends. Germline-derived CDR1 and CDR2 are SEHNR and FQNEAQ (reference sequence). The CDR3 loop is CASSSPRTAYYGYTF. For the CDR3, the DNA is TGTGCCAGCAGCTCGCCCCGGACAGCGTACTATGGCTACACCTTC.

The chain employs TRBV5-5 and TRBJ2-1, with D tentatively TRBD2 (6 bases). The CDR3 covers 14 residues. With 5 bases removed from V and 5 bases from J, the gap between germline ends came to 14 bases. Germline CDR1 SGHKS, CDR2 YYEKEE (reference sequence). CDR3 in amino acids: CASSSVGLNNEQFF. Here the CDR3 DNA reads TGTGCCAGCAGTTCCGTAGGACTAAACAATGAGCAGTTCTTC.

This sequence joins TRBV19 and TRBJ1-2; D uncertain. This CDR3 has 15 amino acids. The germline V gene encodes CDR1 LNHDA and CDR2 SQIVND (reference sequence). V gave up 1 base and J gave up 4 bases, with 13 bases separating them. This CDR3 is CASSIGGSGTYGYTF. The DNA for the CDR3 is TGTGCCAGTAGTATAGGCGGCAGCGGCACCTATGGCTACACCTTC.

CDR3 protein: CATNRGTEAFF. CDR3 coding DNA: TGTGCCACCAACAGGGGGACTGAAGCTTTCTTT. The rearrangement joins TRBV10-3 to TRBJ1-1, with 8 bases fitting TRBD1. V dropped 10 bases and J dropped 5; count of bases not matched to a gene: 3. The CDR3 has 11 amino acids. The germline V gene has CDR1 ENHRY and CDR2 SYGVKD.